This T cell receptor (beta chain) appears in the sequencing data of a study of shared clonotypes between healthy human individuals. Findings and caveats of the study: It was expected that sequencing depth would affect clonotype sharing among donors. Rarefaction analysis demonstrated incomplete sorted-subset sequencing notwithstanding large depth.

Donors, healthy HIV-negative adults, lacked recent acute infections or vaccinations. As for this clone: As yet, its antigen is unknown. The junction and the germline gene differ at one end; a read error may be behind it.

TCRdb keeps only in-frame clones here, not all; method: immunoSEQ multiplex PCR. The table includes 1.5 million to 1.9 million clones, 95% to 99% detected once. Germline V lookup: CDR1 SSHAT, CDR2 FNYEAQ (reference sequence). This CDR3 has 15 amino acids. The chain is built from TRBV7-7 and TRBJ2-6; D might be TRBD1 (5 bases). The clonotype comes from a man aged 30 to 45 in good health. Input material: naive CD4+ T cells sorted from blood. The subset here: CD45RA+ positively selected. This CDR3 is CASSPQGSGANVLTF. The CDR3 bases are TGTGCTAGCAGCCCCCAGGGCTCTGGGGCCAACGTCCTGACTTTC. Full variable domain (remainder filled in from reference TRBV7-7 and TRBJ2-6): GAGVSQSPRYKVTKRGQDVTLRCDPISSHATLYWYQQALGQGPEFLTYFNYEAQPDKSGLPSDRFSAERPEGSISTLTIQRTEQRDSAMYRCASSPQGSGANVLTFGAGSRLTVL.